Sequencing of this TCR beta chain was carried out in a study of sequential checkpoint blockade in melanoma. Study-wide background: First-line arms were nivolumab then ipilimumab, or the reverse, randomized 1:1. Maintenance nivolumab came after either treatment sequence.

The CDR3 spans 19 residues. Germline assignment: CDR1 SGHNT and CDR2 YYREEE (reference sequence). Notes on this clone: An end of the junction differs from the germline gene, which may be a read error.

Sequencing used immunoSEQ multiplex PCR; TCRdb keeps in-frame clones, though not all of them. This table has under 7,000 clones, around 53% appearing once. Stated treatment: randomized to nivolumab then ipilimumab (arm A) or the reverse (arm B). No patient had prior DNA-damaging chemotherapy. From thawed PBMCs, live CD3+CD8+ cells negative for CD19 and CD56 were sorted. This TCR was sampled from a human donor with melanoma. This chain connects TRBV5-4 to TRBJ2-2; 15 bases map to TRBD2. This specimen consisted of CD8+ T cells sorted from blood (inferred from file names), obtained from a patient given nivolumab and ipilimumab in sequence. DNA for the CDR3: TGTGCCAGCAGCCGGTCTCCGGGACTAGCGGGAGGCGACACCGGGGAGCTGCTTTTT. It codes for CASSRSPGLAGGDTGELLF.